This T cell receptor beta chain emerged from a study of OX40 agonist ivuxolimab in advanced cancers. This CDR3 region has 15 residues. Trimming stripped 4 bases from V and 4 bases from J, with 17 bases between. CDR1 and CDR2 (germline): SGHTS, YDEGEE. TCRdb's table, derived via immunoSEQ multiplex PCR, lists solely in-frame clones and lacks some. The top ten clones hold 2% to 2.5% of a sample with some 45,000 clones, roughly four fifths of them seen once. This chain uses TRBV5-8 with TRBJ1-1; D call uncertain. This clonotype was obtained from an adult with an advanced solid tumor such as melanoma, head and neck, liver or kidney cancer. The sequencing used CD4+ or CD8+ T cells sorted from blood, collected in a trial of the OX40 agonist ivuxolimab. CDR3 amino acids: CASSIPSLGSTEAFF. The DNA for the CDR3 is TGTGCCAGCAGCATACCAAGTCTCGGGAGCACTGAAGCTTTCTTT.